A selection of T cell receptor beta chains follows, all from one sample in a study of T cell changes during pregnancy in multiple sclerosis. Only in-frame clones appear in the TCRdb table, and some are missing; sequencing was by immunoSEQ multiplex PCR. The sample records about 74,000 clones, 75% to 90% being singletons. This material consisted of peripheral blood, taken before pregnancy. The receptors were sampled from a female donor with multiple sclerosis, enrolled in a pregnancy study. CDR3s include the opening cysteine and the closing phenylalanine or tryptophan. The D gene is left open where the match is weak. Where a row states a size, it is once, few, many or the class of an expanded clone; other rows omit it.

v_call: TRBV27
clone_size: -
j_call: TRBJ2-6
d_call: -
cdr3_nt: TGTGCCAGCAACCCCGGGTCTGGGGCCAACGTCCTGACTTTC
cdr3_aa: CASNPGSGANVLTF

v_call: TRBV11-2
clone_size: -
j_call: TRBJ1-2
d_call: TRBD1
cdr3_nt: TGTGCCAGCAGCCCTGTAACGGACAGGGGGGATGGCTACACCTTC
cdr3_aa: CASSPVTDRGDGYTF

v_call: TRBV29-1
clone_size: -
j_call: TRBJ2-1
d_call: TRBD1
cdr3_nt: TGCAGCGTTTGCCCGTTGACAGGGTTCAATGAGCAGTTCTTC
cdr3_aa: CSVCPLTGFNEQFF

v_call: TRBV28
clone_size: -
j_call: TRBJ2-1
d_call: -
cdr3_nt: TGTGCCAGCAGAGGACACCAGGATTACAATGAGCAGTTCTTC
cdr3_aa: CASRGHQDYNEQFF

v_call: TRBV7-8
clone_size: -
j_call: TRBJ1-4
d_call: -
cdr3_nt: TGTGCCAGCAGCCCCCGCAGGGTTGCAACTAATGAAAAACTGTTTTTT
cdr3_aa: CASSPRRVATNEKLFF

v_call: TRBV29-1
clone_size: -
j_call: TRBJ1-3
d_call: -
cdr3_nt: TGCAGCGTTGGAGAGAGCTCTGGAAACACCATATATTTT
cdr3_aa: CSVGESSGNTIYF

v_call: TRBV2
clone_size: once
j_call: TRBJ1-2
d_call: -
cdr3_nt: TGTGCCAGCAGGGTTACAGGGAATAACTATGGCTACACCTTC
cdr3_aa: CASRVTGNNYGYTF

v_call: TRBV6-5
clone_size: -
j_call: TRBJ1-1
d_call: -
cdr3_nt: TGTGCCAGCAGAAATCCGGACAACCAGGTTGCTTTCTTT
cdr3_aa: CASRNPDNQVAFF

v_call: TRBV5-1
clone_size: few
j_call: TRBJ1-4
d_call: TRBD1
cdr3_nt: TGCGCCAGCAGCCGTACCTCAGGGGGCCTGGAAAAACTGTTTTTT
cdr3_aa: CASSRTSGGLEKLFF

v_call: TRBV7-9
clone_size: -
j_call: TRBJ2-7
d_call: TRBD1
cdr3_nt: TGTGCCAGCGGCAGGGGGAGCACCTACGAGCAGTACTTC
cdr3_aa: CASGRGSTYEQYF

v_call: TRBV13
clone_size: -
j_call: TRBJ2-3
d_call: TRBD1
cdr3_nt: TGTGCCAGCAGCCACGGACAGGGCCTAAGCACAGATACGCAGTATTTT
cdr3_aa: CASSHGQGLSTDTQYF

v_call: TRBV7-2
clone_size: once
j_call: TRBJ1-1
d_call: -
cdr3_nt: TGTGCCAGCAGCCCCGGACTGATGAACACTGAAGCTTTCTTT
cdr3_aa: CASSPGLMNTEAFF

v_call: TRBV4-3
clone_size: once
j_call: TRBJ2-5
d_call: TRBD2
cdr3_nt: TGCGCCAGCAGCCAAGAGAGTATTAGCGGGGGGGTTAGAGAGACCCAGTACTTC
cdr3_aa: CASSQESISGGVRETQYF

v_call: TRBV11-2
clone_size: once
j_call: TRBJ1-2
d_call: TRBD1
cdr3_nt: TGTGCCAGCAGCTCGGGACAGACGTATGGCTACACCTTC
cdr3_aa: CASSSGQTYGYTF

v_call: TRBV5-1
clone_size: -
j_call: TRBJ1-2
d_call: -
cdr3_nt: TGCGCCAGCAGCTTGGCGTGGGAGGTCGACTATGGCTACACCTTC
cdr3_aa: CASSLAWEVDYGYTF

v_call: TRBV4-3
clone_size: few
j_call: TRBJ1-1
d_call: -
cdr3_nt: TGCGCCAGCAGCCAAGTAGTGTCGAACACTGAAGCTTTCTTT
cdr3_aa: CASSQVVSNTEAFF

v_call: TRBV21-1
clone_size: few
j_call: TRBJ2-1
d_call: -
cdr3_nt: TGTGCCAGCACTCCGATTAACCCTAACCGGGGAAATGAGCAGTTCTTC
cdr3_aa: CASTPINPNRGNEQFF

v_call: TRBV5-1
clone_size: -
j_call: TRBJ2-7
d_call: TRBD2
cdr3_nt: TGCGCCAGCAGCTTGGAGGTAGCGGGAGGGCTCGAGCAGTACTTC
cdr3_aa: CASSLEVAGGLEQYF

v_call: TRBV9
clone_size: -
j_call: TRBJ1-2
d_call: -
cdr3_nt: TGTGCCAGCAGCACCCCCCGGGGGGCCTATGGCTACACCTTC
cdr3_aa: CASSTPRGAYGYTF

v_call: TRBV7-9
clone_size: -
j_call: TRBJ2-5
d_call: TRBD1
cdr3_nt: TGTGCCAGCAGCCCGATCGGACAGGGATATGGGAAAGAGACCCAGTACTTC
cdr3_aa: CASSPIGQGYGKETQYF

v_call: TRBV2
clone_size: -
j_call: TRBJ1-1
d_call: -
cdr3_nt: TGTGCCAGCAGTGATCAGGGGAACACTGAAGCTTTCTTT
cdr3_aa: CASSDQGNTEAFF

v_call: TRBV21-1
clone_size: -
j_call: TRBJ1-2
d_call: -
cdr3_nt: TGTGCCAGCTGTTCGACAGGGTCCAACTATGGCTACACCTTC
cdr3_aa: CASCSTGSNYGYTF

v_call: TRBV25-1
clone_size: -
j_call: TRBJ1-6
d_call: -
cdr3_nt: TGTGCCAGCAGTGATTCCCAGGGAAACCATTCACCCCTCCACTTT
cdr3_aa: CASSDSQGNHSPLHF

v_call: TRBV20-1
clone_size: -
j_call: TRBJ2-1
d_call: -
cdr3_nt: TGCAGCAGTGAGGTGGACAATGAGCAGTTCTTC
cdr3_aa: CSSEVDNEQFF

v_call: TRBV7-3
clone_size: -
j_call: TRBJ2-5
d_call: TRBD2
cdr3_nt: TGTGCCAGCAGCCTCCGAGCGGGGGAGGGCGAGACCCAGTACTTC
cdr3_aa: CASSLRAGEGETQYF

v_call: TRBV18
clone_size: -
j_call: TRBJ1-1
d_call: -
cdr3_nt: TGTGCCAGCTCACCACAGACAGGACCTGAAGCTTTCTTT
cdr3_aa: CASSPQTGPEAFF

v_call: TRBV25-1
clone_size: -
j_call: TRBJ1-2
d_call: -
cdr3_nt: TGTGCCAGCAGTGAATCTTTGGGGGGGATGGATGGCTACACCTTC
cdr3_aa: CASSESLGGMDGYTF

v_call: TRBV5-1
clone_size: -
j_call: TRBJ2-2
d_call: -
cdr3_nt: TGCGCCAGCAGCTTGGAACTACCAGCGAACACCGGGGAGCTGTTTTTT
cdr3_aa: CASSLELPANTGELFF

v_call: TRBV10-3
clone_size: once
j_call: TRBJ1-5
d_call: -
cdr3_nt: TGTGCCATCAGTGATTCACAGGGCAGCAATCAGCCCCAGCATTTT
cdr3_aa: CAISDSQGSNQPQHF

v_call: TRBV19
clone_size: once
j_call: TRBJ1-2
d_call: TRBD1
cdr3_nt: TGTGCCAGTAGTAGCTGGGACAGGGCTAACTATGGCTACACCTTC
cdr3_aa: CASSSWDRANYGYTF

v_call: TRBV11-2
clone_size: -
j_call: TRBJ1-2
d_call: -
cdr3_nt: TGTGCCAGCAGCTTAGAGGCGGGCTATGGCTACACCTTC
cdr3_aa: CASSLEAGYGYTF

v_call: TRBV5-1
clone_size: -
j_call: TRBJ2-1
d_call: TRBD2
cdr3_nt: TGCGCCAGCAGTATTAGACCCGGGACTAGGAACAATGAGCAGTTCTTC
cdr3_aa: CASSIRPGTRNNEQFF

v_call: TRBV27
clone_size: -
j_call: TRBJ1-1
d_call: -
cdr3_nt: TGTGCCAGCAGTCCCCTCCGTCCAGGGGCTGAAGCTTTCTTT
cdr3_aa: CASSPLRPGAEAFF

v_call: TRBV25-1
clone_size: -
j_call: TRBJ2-5
d_call: TRBD1
cdr3_nt: TGTGCCAGCAGTGGTTTCAGGGGGCCCATTAGCCTGTACTTC
cdr3_aa: CASSGFRGPISLYF

v_call: TRBV30
clone_size: -
j_call: TRBJ1-4
d_call: -
cdr3_nt: TGTGCATTGTCCCGGGACAACGGGGAAAAACTGTTTTTT
cdr3_aa: CALSRDNGEKLFF

v_call: TRBV5-4
clone_size: -
j_call: TRBJ2-5
d_call: TRBD1
cdr3_nt: TGTGCCAGCAGCCAGACAGGGATGTACCAAGAGACCCAGTACTTC
cdr3_aa: CASSQTGMYQETQYF

v_call: TRBV4-1
clone_size: -
j_call: TRBJ1-5
d_call: -
cdr3_nt: TGCGCCAGCAGCCAAGAGCCCCGGGGGAGGGGGTGGGGAAGCAATCAGCCCCAGCATTTT
cdr3_aa: CASSQEPRGRGWGSNQPQHF

v_call: TRBV4-1
clone_size: -
j_call: TRBJ1-1
d_call: -
cdr3_nt: TGCGCCAGCAGCCGTGGGACAACGAACACTGAAGCTTTCTTT
cdr3_aa: CASSRGTTNTEAFF

v_call: TRBV25-1
clone_size: once
j_call: TRBJ1-2
d_call: TRBD1
cdr3_nt: TGTGCCAGCAGTGACCCCGGGACAGGGGACGTTTACGGCTACACCTTC
cdr3_aa: CASSDPGTGDVYGYTF

v_call: TRBV6-4
clone_size: few
j_call: TRBJ2-2
d_call: -
cdr3_nt: TGTGCCAGCAGTGACTCCACGGAGTCTGGGGAGCTGTTTTTT
cdr3_aa: CASSDSTESGELFF

v_call: TRBV19
clone_size: -
j_call: TRBJ1-2
d_call: -
cdr3_nt: TGTGCCAGTAGTATGACAGCTAACTATGGCTACACCTTC
cdr3_aa: CASSMTANYGYTF

v_call: TRBV9
clone_size: -
j_call: TRBJ1-1
d_call: -
cdr3_nt: TGTGCCAGCAGCGTAAAGGGGTGGAACACTGAAGCTTTCTTT
cdr3_aa: CASSVKGWNTEAFF

v_call: TRBV2
clone_size: -
j_call: TRBJ2-7
d_call: TRBD1
cdr3_nt: TGTGCCAGCAGTGGGACCCCGGGACAGGGCTCCTACGAGCAGTACTTC
cdr3_aa: CASSGTPGQGSYEQYF

v_call: TRBV2
clone_size: -
j_call: TRBJ1-1
d_call: -
cdr3_nt: TGTGCCAGCACGACATTATGGGACACTGAAGCTTTCTTT
cdr3_aa: CASTTLWDTEAFF

v_call: TRBV6-5
clone_size: -
j_call: TRBJ2-7
d_call: TRBD2
cdr3_nt: TGTGCCAGCAGCCGTAGCGGGGGGACCTACGAGCAGTACTTC
cdr3_aa: CASSRSGGTYEQYF

v_call: TRBV19
clone_size: once
j_call: TRBJ2-2
d_call: TRBD1
cdr3_nt: TGTGCCAGTATTGAGGACAGGGGCACCACCGGGGAGCTGTTTTTT
cdr3_aa: CASIEDRGTTGELFF

v_call: TRBV5-1
clone_size: -
j_call: TRBJ2-4
d_call: TRBD2
cdr3_nt: TGCGCCAGCAGCTTGGTAGCGGGGGGTTTGGAAAACATTCAGTACTTC
cdr3_aa: CASSLVAGGLENIQYF

v_call: TRBV7-6
clone_size: -
j_call: TRBJ2-7
d_call: TRBD1
cdr3_nt: TGTGCCAGCAGCGGAACAGGGGCTACGCTGTTCGAGCAGTACTTC
cdr3_aa: CASSGTGATLFEQYF

v_call: TRBV2
clone_size: -
j_call: TRBJ2-3
d_call: TRBD2
cdr3_nt: TGTGCCAGCAGTAAGCGGGAGGGTGGAGATACGCAGTATTTT
cdr3_aa: CASSKREGGDTQYF

v_call: TRBV2
clone_size: -
j_call: TRBJ2-7
d_call: TRBD2
cdr3_nt: TGTGCCAGCAGTGATCTACTAGCGAACTCCTACGAGCAGTACTTC
cdr3_aa: CASSDLLANSYEQYF

v_call: TRBV2
clone_size: -
j_call: TRBJ2-7
d_call: -
cdr3_nt: TGTGCCAGCAGTTTCTCGGGGTACGAGCAGTACTTC
cdr3_aa: CASSFSGYEQYF

v_call: TRBV25-1
clone_size: -
j_call: TRBJ1-2
d_call: -
cdr3_nt: TGTGCCAGCAGTCAGGCGGGGACCTATGGCTACACCTTC
cdr3_aa: CASSQAGTYGYTF

v_call: TRBV29-1
clone_size: many
j_call: TRBJ1-5
d_call: -
cdr3_nt: TGCAGCGTTGGACAGGACAATCAGCCCCAGCATTTT
cdr3_aa: CSVGQDNQPQHF

v_call: TRBV19
clone_size: -
j_call: TRBJ2-1
d_call: TRBD2
cdr3_nt: TGTGCCAGTGCGACTAGCGGGAGGGCCTTAATGACCTACAATGAGCAGTTCTTC
cdr3_aa: CASATSGRALMTYNEQFF

v_call: TRBV29-1
clone_size: -
j_call: TRBJ2-5
d_call: -
cdr3_nt: TGCAGCGTTCGTCCGGGGAGAGGGACCCAGTACTTC
cdr3_aa: CSVRPGRGTQYF

v_call: TRBV14
clone_size: -
j_call: TRBJ1-2
d_call: -
cdr3_nt: TGTGCCAGCAGCCAGTCCTCGCAAAGTCCAGGGGGCTACACCTTC
cdr3_aa: CASSQSSQSPGGYTF

v_call: TRBV7-8
clone_size: -
j_call: TRBJ1-1
d_call: -
cdr3_nt: TGTGCCAGCAGCTTAGTAGGTTGGCAGGGAGGGTGGAACACTGAAGCTTTCTTT
cdr3_aa: CASSLVGWQGGWNTEAFF